This passage covers 29 T cell receptor beta chains from one sample sequenced in a study of cytomegalovirus exposure and HLA in healthy donors. The PCR was carried out with 60 Vbeta primers and 13 Jbeta primers. Some clones are missing from TCRdb's copy, which holds only in-frame ones; the method was immunoSEQ multiplex PCR. The sample contains some 84,000 clones, approximately 78% of which appear only once. Input material: PBMCs. These receptors originate from a male donor in good health and CMV-seropositive.

In this sample, this clone turned up a few times. CDR3: CASTPEGVREKLFF. The CDR3 region has the DNA TGTGCCAGCACCCCTGAGGGGGTTCGAGAAAAACTGTTTTTT. The chain couples TRBV28 to TRBJ1-4, with D tentatively TRBD1 (6 bases). Germline V gene data show CDR1 as MDHEN and CDR2 as SYDVKM. V was pared by 7 bases and J by 8 bases, with 17 bases between. CDR3 length: 14 residues. The full variable domain, its missing parts supplied by reference TRBV28 and TRBJ1-4, is DVKVTQSSRYLVKRTGEKVFLECVQDMDHENMFWYRQDPGLGLRLIYFSYDVKMKEKGDIPEGYSVSREKKERFSLILESASTNQTSMYLCASTPEGVREKLFFGSGTQLSVL.

This clone was found a few times. The V and J genes are TRBV5-1 and TRBJ2-7; 10 nucleotides align to TRBD2. This CDR3 region has 16 residues. After removal of 2 bases from V and 0 bases from J, the junction contained 5 bases not matched to a gene. Germline CDR1 reads SGHRS; CDR2 reads YFSETQ. CDR3: CASSFSSGGFSYEQYF. The CDR3 DNA reads TGCGCCAGCAGCTTCAGTAGCGGGGGGTTCTCCTACGAGCAGTACTTC.

This chain connects TRBV28 to TRBJ2-3, with TRBD1 identical over 7 bases. CDR3 length: 15 residues. Trimming cost V 6 bases and J 2 bases; bases outside gene matches: 8. Germline loops: CDR1 MDHEN, CDR2 SYDVKM. The CDR3 protein is CASSIGTVSTDTQYF. CDR3 in DNA: TGTGCCAGCAGCATCGGGACAGTATCCACAGATACGCAGTATTTT.

This chain links TRBV30 with TRBJ2-2; no definite D call. The germline V gene encodes CDR1 GTSNPN and CDR2 SVGIG (reference sequence). The V and J ends lost 4 bases and 6 bases respectively, with 12 bases between them. The length of the CDR3 is 13 residues. In DNA, the CDR3 is TGTGCCTGGACCCCTAGAACGTCCGGGGAGCTGTTTTTT. It is translated as CAWTPRTSGELFF. Full variable domain (missing parts from reference TRBV30 and TRBJ2-2): SQTIHQWPATLVQPVGSPLSLECTVEGTSNPNLYWYRQAAGRGLQLLFYSVGIGQISSEVPQNLSASRPQDRQFILSSKKLLLSDSGFYLCAWTPRTSGELFFGEGSRLTVL.

This clone occurred a few times. For the CDR3, the DNA is TGCGCCAGCAATCCCCTGACTAGCGGGAGAAAGGTTAAGGACGAGCAGTACTTC. Protein sequence: CASNPLTSGRKVKDEQYF. The chain links TRBV10-2 to TRBJ2-7, with 12 bases fitting TRBD2. The CDR3 runs to 18 residues. In germline, CDR1 is WSHSY, CDR2 SAAADI. Losses at the gene ends were 7 bases for V and 5 bases for J; bases not matched to a gene: 18.

This rearrangement joins TRBV7-2 to TRBJ1-5; no definite D call. Germline V gene lookup returns CDR1 SGHTA and CDR2 FQGNSA. The CDR3 runs 14 residues. V lost 2 bases, J lost 0 bases, and 5 bases lay in between. The DNA for the CDR3 is TGTGCCAGCAGCTTAATCGGTAGCAATCAGCCCCAGCATTTT. Protein: CASSLIGSNQPQHF.

In DNA form, the CDR3 reads TGTGCCAGTAGTAAGACTAGCATCCACATTCAGTACTTC. Its protein is CASSKTSIHIQYF. The V and J genes are TRBV19 and TRBJ2-4, with TRBD2 identical over 7 bases. CDR1 and CDR2 (germline): LNHDA, SQIVND (reference sequence). The ends lost 4 bases at V and 8 bases at J; junction bases unmatched: 5. The CDR3 contains 13 residues.

This clone was seen a handful of times. The gene calls are TRBV7-2 and TRBJ1-1; D possibly corresponds to TRBD1 (5 bases). This CDR3 is 15 amino acids long. With 4 bases removed from V and 6 bases from J, the gap between germline ends came to 18 bases. Germline V CDR1 and CDR2: SGHTA, FQGNSA. The CDR3 sequence is CASSSHGGVAPEAFF. In nucleotides, the CDR3 is TGTGCCAGCAGCTCCCACGGGGGTGTCGCCCCTGAAGCTTTCTTT.

This clone was seen a few times. The chain employs TRBV25-1 and TRBJ1-1; 7 bases match TRBD1. The germline CDR1 and CDR2 sequences are MGHDK and SYGVNS. The CDR3 contains 14 residues. The V and J ends lost 8 bases and 5 bases, in that order; junction bases with no gene match: 11. The CDR3 bases are TGTGCCAGCTCGGCGGGACCACAGGGGACTGAAGCTTTCTTT. Translating it yields CASSAGPQGTEAFF.

The chain couples TRBV5-4 to TRBJ2-5; a possible D gene is TRBD1 (6 bases). Trimming cost V 4 bases and J 0 bases, with 7 bases left between them. Germline assignment: CDR1 SGHNT and CDR2 YYREEE (reference sequence). CDR3 length: 13 residues. CDR3 region: CASSGQNQETQYF. The CDR3 DNA sequence: TGTGCCAGCAGCGGACAGAACCAAGAGACCCAGTACTTC.

This clone was seen only a few times. V usage is TRBV28 and J usage is TRBJ1-1; D uncertain. Trimming removed 3 bases from V and 1 base from J, with 21 bases in between. The V gene's germline CDR1 is MDHEN and CDR2 SYDVKM. The CDR3 length is 18 residues. For the CDR3, the DNA is TGTGCCAGCAGTTTCTCGTTCCTCGTGGGCAGAACGAACACTGAAGCTTTCTTT. Translating gives CASSFSFLVGRTNTEAFF.

V and J are TRBV5-1 and TRBJ2-7; TRBD2 matches at 8 bases. V gave up 6 bases and J gave up 4 bases; unmatched junction bases: 9. CDR3 length: 14 amino acids. Germline values: CDR1 SGHRS, CDR2 YFSETQ. The CDR3 spells CASTFIAGTYEQYF. CDR3 bases: TGCGCCAGCACCTTTATAGCGGGAACATACGAGCAGTACTTC.

This rearrangement joins TRBV7-2 to TRBJ2-4; 7 positions match TRBD1. After removal of 4 bases from V and 16 bases from J, the junction contained 10 bases not matched to a gene. Germline lookup yields CDR1 SGHTA and CDR2 FQGNSA. The CDR3 runs 12 residues. The CDR3 sequence: CASSWDSTGKYF. The CDR3 DNA follows: TGTGCCAGCAGCTGGGATTCGACAGGGAAATACTTC.

In this sample, this clone turned up a few times. DNA for the CDR3: TGTGCCAGCAGCCAAGCTGGTGGGGGGACTAGAAGCGGGAGAGTCAAAAACATTCAGTACTTC. It is translated as CASSQAGGGTRSGRVKNIQYF. The gene calls are TRBV4-2 and TRBJ2-4, with TRBD2 matching 8 bases. V shed 1 base, J shed 3 bases, and the junction held 20 bases outside the gene matches. CDR3 length: 21 residues. Germline V gene lookup returns CDR1 LGHNA and CDR2 YNFKEQ.

This clone was seen more than once but under ten times. The chain carries TRBV2 and TRBJ2-7, with 7 bases that match TRBD1. The CDR3 loop spans 14 amino acids. Germline CDR1 is SNHLY and CDR2 is FYNNEI. Trimming at V came to 10 bases and at J to 2 bases, leaving 11 bases not matched to a gene. Here the CDR3 DNA reads TGTGCCACCTTGCTCTCGGGACAGACCTACGAGCAGTACTTC. This encodes CATLLSGQTYEQYF.

The chain couples TRBV29-1 to TRBJ2-3; possibly TRBD2 for D (5 bases). This CDR3 contains 14 residues. V gave up 5 bases and J gave up 1 base, with 13 bases separating them. Per the germline V gene, CDR1 is SQVTM and CDR2 is ANQGSEA. This CDR3 reads CSVRMGAGTDTQYF. The CDR3 coding sequence is TGCAGCGTTCGGATGGGAGCTGGCACAGATACGCAGTATTTT.

This chain uses TRBV7-6 with TRBJ1-2; 8 nucleotides align to TRBD1. There are 16 residues in the CDR3. CDR1 is SGHVS, CDR2 FNYEAQ, per germline. V trimming: 4 bases; J trimming: 2 bases; junction bases outside the gene matches: 9. The CDR3 sequence is CASSSEGTGGNYGYTF. The CDR3 nucleotides are TGTGCCAGCAGCTCCGAAGGGACAGGAGGAAACTATGGCTACACCTTC.

This clone has only one observation. The chain uses TRBV19 and TRBJ1-2; D uncertain. Germline CDR1 reads LNHDA; CDR2 reads SQIVND (reference sequence). The CDR3 totals 14 residues. Trimming shortened V by 3 bases and J by 4 bases, and 12 bases separated the two germline ends. In nucleotides, the CDR3 is TGTGCCAGTAGTATGAATGCTTGGAGCTATGGCTACACCTTC. This translates into CASSMNAWSYGYTF. Drawing the rest from reference TRBV19 and TRBJ1-2, the complete variable domain is DGGITQSPKYLFRKEGQNVTLSCEQNLNHDAMYWYRQDPGQGLRLIYYSQIVNDFQKGDIAEGYSVSREKKESFPLTVTSAQKNPTAFYLCASSMNAWSYGYTFGSGTRLTVV.

The sample holds one count of this clone. The chain has TRBV5-1 and TRBJ2-1; possibly TRBD2 for D (7 bases). V lost 4 bases, J lost 12 bases, and 26 bases lay in between. The CDR3 spans 16 residues. Looked up from germline, CDR1 is SGHRS and CDR2 is YFSETQ. CDR3 in DNA: TGCGCCAGCAGCCGTCGGAGGGCGCCAGGGGAGGGACGGCAGTTCTTC. Protein sequence: CASSRRRAPGEGRQFF.

This clone was seen only once. The chain uses TRBV5-1 and TRBJ1-4; 8 bases line up with TRBD1. Per the germline V gene, CDR1 is SGHRS and CDR2 is YFSETQ. The CDR3 sequence is 14 residues long. V shed 5 bases, J shed 4 bases, and the junction held 4 bases outside the gene matches. The CDR3, as DNA: TGCGCCAGCAGGCAGGGGGCGGGTAATGAAAAACTGTTTTTT. This encodes CASRQGAGNEKLFF.

This chain links TRBV28 with TRBJ1-1; D is uncertain. Trimming removed 3 bases from V and 1 base from J, with 6 bases in between. This CDR3 region has 13 residues. Germline CDR1 MDHEN, CDR2 SYDVKM. CDR3 in amino acids: CASSFRRNTEAFF. The CDR3 bases are TGTGCCAGCAGTTTTCGTAGGAACACTGAAGCTTTCTTT.

V is TRBV5-8 and J is TRBJ1-5; D is ambiguous. CDR3 length: 15 residues. Germline V gene data show CDR1 as SGHTS and CDR2 as YDEGEE. V was clipped by 2 bases and J by 5 bases, with 14 bases between them. The CDR3: CASSFTIENDQPQHF. The CDR3 DNA follows: TGTGCCAGCAGCTTCACCATAGAGAACGATCAGCCCCAGCATTTT.

The chain couples TRBV13 to TRBJ1-5; D possibly corresponds to TRBD1 (5 bases). V was cut by 0 bases and J by 2 bases, with 11 bases left in between. The germline CDR1 and CDR2 sequences are PRHDT and FYEKMQ (reference sequence). This CDR3 comprises 16 residues. The CDR3 region is CASSLGPGGGNQPQHF. The DNA for the CDR3 is TGTGCCAGCAGCTTAGGCCCGGGGGGGGGCAATCAGCCCCAGCATTTT.

V and J are TRBV27 and TRBJ2-7, with D possibly being TRBD1 (6 bases). CDR1 MNHEY and CDR2 SMNVEV come from the germline V gene (reference sequence). Deletions cut 5 bases from V and 5 bases from J, with 13 bases between. The CDR3 extends over 13 amino acids. The CDR3 is CASSVTGNHEQYF. In DNA, the CDR3 is TGTGCCAGCAGTGTAACAGGGAACCACGAGCAGTACTTC.

The sample holds a few counts of this clone. The chain recombines TRBV6-5 with TRBJ1-1; 12 bases line up with TRBD1. The CDR3 has 15 amino acids. The ends lost 5 bases at V and 4 bases at J; junction bases unmatched: 5. CDR1 and CDR2 (germline): MNHEY, SVGAGI. CDR3 region: CASSPGTGGRTEAFF. DNA for the CDR3: TGTGCCAGCAGTCCCGGGACAGGGGGCCGCACTGAAGCTTTCTTT.

J is TRBJ2-7 and V is TRBV30; perhaps TRBD1 as D (6 bases). The CDR3 totals 12 residues. The V end was cut by 2 bases, the J end by 7 bases, with 12 bases between. Germline assignment: CDR1 GTSNPN and CDR2 SVGIG (reference sequence). CDR3 protein: CAWSLRGSEQYF. The CDR3 region has the DNA TGTGCCTGGAGTCTCAGGGGATCTGAGCAGTACTTC.

The chain employs TRBV27 and TRBJ2-7, with TRBD2 identical over 7 bases. Germline-derived CDR1 and CDR2 are MNHEY and SMNVEV (reference sequence). With 5 bases clipped from V and 3 bases from J, the junction kept 7 bases outside the gene matches. This CDR3 contains 14 residues. CDR3 bases: TGTGCCAGCAGTCGCCAGCGGGACCACTACGAGCAGTACTTC. It codes for CASSRQRDHYEQYF.

The chain is built from TRBV27 and TRBJ2-7; 9 nucleotides agree with TRBD1. The CDR3 has 15 amino acids. Germline CDR1 is MNHEY and CDR2 is SMNVEV (reference sequence). J was trimmed by 5 bases and V by 0 bases; bases with no gene match: 5. The CDR3 DNA sequence: TGTGCCAGCAGTTTATCGGGGACAGGGATCAACGAGCAGTACTTC. It encodes CASSLSGTGINEQYF.

The chain recombines TRBV6-5 with TRBJ2-7; 8 bases fit TRBD1. J lost 6 bases, V lost 6 bases, and 7 bases had no gene match. Per the germline V gene, CDR1 is MNHEY and CDR2 is SVGAGI. The CDR3 sequence is 13 residues long. The CDR3 spells CASSLYRGSEQYF. The CDR3 DNA sequence: TGTGCCAGCAGCCTCTACAGGGGGTCCGAGCAGTACTTC.